A selection of T cell receptor beta chains follows, all from one sample in a study of T cells in Graves' hyperthyroidism and ophthalmopathy. Via MiXCR, TCRdb re-called the multiplex PCR reads, giving one row per CDR3 protein. This table holds 600,000 to 650,000 distinct CDR3 sequences, 15% to 20% found once. Sequencing was performed on blood. These receptors all come from a woman under 40 with Graves' hyperthyroidism. CDR3s include the opening cysteine and the closing phenylalanine or tryptophan. Each record gives: V gene, clone size, D gene, J gene, CDR3 protein, CDR3 DNA. D genes are given only for firm matches. Clone size is given for some rows only: seen once, a few or many times, or a class if the clone is expanded.

v_call: TRBV15; clone_size: many; d_call: NA; j_call: TRBJ2-7; cdr3_aa: CATSRPGTYYEQYF; cdr3_nt: TGTGCCACCAGCAGGCCCGGGACATACTACGAGCAGTACTTC
v_call: TRBV7-8; clone_size: NA; d_call: NA; j_call: TRBJ1-5; cdr3_aa: CASSLAGRGLRNQPQHF; cdr3_nt: TGTGCCAGCAGCTTAGCTGGCAGGGGCCTCAGGAATCAGCCCCAGCATTTT
v_call: TRBV30; clone_size: NA; d_call: TRBD2; j_call: TRBJ2-1; cdr3_aa: CAWQKKVAGGPSYNEQFF; cdr3_nt: TGTGCCTGGCAAAAGAAAGTAGCGGGAGGGCCATCGTACAATGAGCAGTTCTTC
v_call: TRBV4-1; clone_size: NA; d_call: TRBD2; j_call: TRBJ2-7; cdr3_aa: CASSQVPSGNYEQYF; cdr3_nt: TGCGCCAGCAGCCAAGTTCCTAGCGGGAACTACGAGCAGTACTTC
v_call: TRBV7-2; clone_size: many; d_call: NA; j_call: TRBJ2-1; cdr3_aa: CASSFQGVGQFF; cdr3_nt: TGTGCCAGCAGCTTTCAGGGCGTAGGGCAGTTCTTC
v_call: TRBV6-1; clone_size: many; d_call: TRBD2; j_call: TRBJ2-7; cdr3_aa: CASRLAGGREQYF; cdr3_nt: TGTGCCAGCAGACTAGCGGGAGGACGGGAGCAGTACTTC
v_call: TRBV28; clone_size: NA; d_call: TRBD1; j_call: TRBJ2-5; cdr3_aa: CASNRDRGETQYF; cdr3_nt: TGTGCCAGCAATCGGGACAGGGGAGAGACCCAGTACTTC
v_call: TRBV19; clone_size: few; d_call: NA; j_call: TRBJ2-3; cdr3_aa: CASSSDLQSTQYF; cdr3_nt: TGTGCCAGTAGTTCGGACCTGCAGAGTACGCAGTATTTT
v_call: TRBV15; clone_size: NA; d_call: NA; j_call: TRBJ2-3; cdr3_aa: CATSRGGGGNTDTQYF; cdr3_nt: TGTGCCACCAGCAGGGGAGGCGGAGGCAACACAGATACGCAGTATTTT
v_call: TRBV28; clone_size: many; d_call: NA; j_call: TRBJ1-1; cdr3_aa: CASSLYTEGNTEAFF; cdr3_nt: TGTGCCAGCAGTTTATATACAGAAGGTAACACTGAAGCTTTCTTT
v_call: TRBV5-1; clone_size: once; d_call: NA; j_call: TRBJ2-2; cdr3_aa: CASSLAQQVASTGELLF; cdr3_nt: TGCGCCAGCAGCTTGGCCCAACAGGTAGCGAGCACCGGGGAGCTGCTTTTT
v_call: TRBV27; clone_size: many; d_call: NA; j_call: TRBJ1-5; cdr3_aa: CASSLTGHQPQHF; cdr3_nt: TGTGCCAGCAGTTTAACAGGGCATCAGCCCCAGCATTTT
v_call: TRBV6-2/TRBV6-3; clone_size: NA; d_call: NA; j_call: TRBJ1-4; cdr3_aa: CASSYRPGPGYEKLFF; cdr3_nt: TGTGCCAGCAGTTACCGACCGGGACCGGGCTATGAAAAACTGTTTTTT
v_call: TRBV10-3; clone_size: many; d_call: NA; j_call: TRBJ2-1; cdr3_aa: CAAKALGTDEQFF; cdr3_nt: TGTGCCGCCAAGGCTCTAGGTACGGATGAGCAGTTCTTC
v_call: TRBV24-1; clone_size: few; d_call: TRBD1; j_call: TRBJ2-1; cdr3_aa: CATSDSGTGSHEQFF; cdr3_nt: TGTGCCACCAGTGACTCCGGGACAGGGTCCCATGAGCAGTTCTTC
v_call: TRBV30; clone_size: many; d_call: NA; j_call: TRBJ2-5; cdr3_aa: CAWTPGQLQETQYF; cdr3_nt: TGTGCCTGGACCCCAGGACAGCTGCAAGAGACCCAGTACTTC
v_call: TRBV13; clone_size: many; d_call: NA; j_call: TRBJ2-2; cdr3_aa: CASSLHRTGELFF; cdr3_nt: TGTGCCAGCAGCTTACATAGGACCGGGGAGCTGTTTTTT
v_call: TRBV30; clone_size: many; d_call: TRBD2; j_call: TRBJ2-2; cdr3_aa: CAWSPGGTGELFF; cdr3_nt: TGTGCCTGGAGCCCGGGAGGCACCGGGGAGCTGTTTTTT
v_call: TRBV28; clone_size: many; d_call: TRBD2; j_call: TRBJ2-1; cdr3_aa: CASSSGLAGSYNEQFF; cdr3_nt: TGTGCCAGCAGTTCGGGACTAGCGGGATCCTACAATGAGCAGTTCTTC
v_call: TRBV20-1; clone_size: few; d_call: TRBD2; j_call: TRBJ2-3; cdr3_aa: CSAKPGLTTDTQYF; cdr3_nt: TGCAGTGCTAAGCCGGGACTAACCACAGATACGCAGTATTTT
v_call: TRBV19; clone_size: many; d_call: TRBD2; j_call: TRBJ2-2; cdr3_aa: CASSMPLSSGLNTGELFF; cdr3_nt: TGTGCCAGTAGTATGCCTCTTTCTAGCGGGCTGAACACCGGGGAGCTGTTTTTT
v_call: TRBV15; clone_size: few; d_call: NA; j_call: TRBJ1-2; cdr3_aa: CATGGDGYYGYTF; cdr3_nt: TGTGCCACCGGTGGGGACGGTTACTATGGCTACACCTTC
v_call: TRBV27; clone_size: few; d_call: TRBD2; j_call: TRBJ2-1; cdr3_aa: CASSWGLAGNRQFF; cdr3_nt: TGTGCCAGCAGTTGGGGACTAGCGGGAAATAGGCAGTTCTTC
v_call: TRBV28; clone_size: few; d_call: NA; j_call: TRBJ2-7; cdr3_aa: CASSEFAKGGDF; cdr3_nt: TGTGCCAGCAGCGAGTTTGCCAAGGGAGGAGACTTC
v_call: TRBV7-2; clone_size: many; d_call: NA; j_call: TRBJ2-5; cdr3_aa: CASSLAPMKTQYF; cdr3_nt: TGTGCCAGCAGCTTAGCCCCTATGAAGACCCAGTACTTC
v_call: TRBV6-1; clone_size: many; d_call: NA; j_call: TRBJ1-2; cdr3_aa: CASSYFPLYGYTF; cdr3_nt: TGTGCCAGCAGTTATTTCCCCCTTTATGGCTACACCTTC
v_call: TRBV19; clone_size: NA; d_call: NA; j_call: TRBJ1-5; cdr3_aa: CASSTLSDNQPQHF; cdr3_nt: TGTGCCAGTAGTACTTTATCGGACAATCAGCCCCAGCATTTT
v_call: TRBV12-3/TRBV12-4; clone_size: many; d_call: TRBD2; j_call: TRBJ2-1; cdr3_aa: CASSLTSGYNEQFF; cdr3_nt: TGTGCCAGCAGTTTGACTAGCGGCTACAATGAGCAGTTCTTC
v_call: TRBV3-1; clone_size: many; d_call: NA; j_call: TRBJ2-7; cdr3_aa: CASSQAAGHSYEQYF; cdr3_nt: TGTGCCAGCAGCCAAGCGGCGGGACACTCCTACGAGCAGTACTTC
v_call: TRBV29-1; clone_size: NA; d_call: NA; j_call: TRBJ2-1; cdr3_aa: CSFAPRDNEQFF; cdr3_nt: TGCAGCTTTGCCCCCAGGGACAATGAGCAGTTCTTC
v_call: TRBV20-1; clone_size: many; d_call: NA; j_call: TRBJ2-7; cdr3_aa: CSAPPRDKGYEQYF; cdr3_nt: TGCAGTGCCCCACCCCGGGACAAGGGGTACGAGCAGTACTTC
v_call: TRBV6-6; clone_size: NA; d_call: NA; j_call: TRBJ2-5; cdr3_aa: CASSYSSRGLETQYF; cdr3_nt: TGTGCCAGCAGTTACTCTTCCAGGGGCTTAGAGACCCAGTACTTC
v_call: TRBV20-1; clone_size: few; d_call: NA; j_call: TRBJ2-2; cdr3_aa: CSARIPGREKVSGELFF; cdr3_nt: TGCAGTGCTAGGATTCCGGGACGCGAGAAGGTGTCCGGGGAGCTGTTTTTT
v_call: TRBV12-3/TRBV12-4; clone_size: many; d_call: TRBD2; j_call: TRBJ2-1; cdr3_aa: CASSGLAGGFDEQFF; cdr3_nt: TGTGCCAGCAGTGGACTAGCGGGAGGGTTTGATGAGCAGTTCTTC
v_call: TRBV20-1; clone_size: many; d_call: NA; j_call: TRBJ2-3; cdr3_aa: CSASESRTDTDTQYF; cdr3_nt: TGCAGTGCTAGTGAGAGCCGCACCGACACAGATACGCAGTATTTT
v_call: TRBV5-1; clone_size: few; d_call: TRBD1; j_call: TRBJ2-2; cdr3_aa: CASSFYRGPNTGELFF; cdr3_nt: TGCGCCAGCAGCTTTTACAGGGGTCCGAACACCGGGGAGCTGTTTTTT
v_call: TRBV12-3/TRBV12-4; clone_size: many; d_call: NA; j_call: TRBJ1-2; cdr3_aa: CASSSTDRALYGYTF; cdr3_nt: TGTGCCAGCAGTTCAACCGACAGAGCTCTCTATGGCTACACCTTC
v_call: TRBV9; clone_size: NA; d_call: NA; j_call: TRBJ2-3; cdr3_aa: CASTEGTSTDTQYF; cdr3_nt: TGTGCCAGCACTGAGGGAACTAGCACAGATACGCAGTATTTT
v_call: TRBV6-4; clone_size: NA; d_call: NA; j_call: TRBJ1-2; cdr3_aa: CASTVVIHGYTF; cdr3_nt: TGTGCCAGCACGGTTGTAATACATGGCTACACCTTC
v_call: TRBV6-1; clone_size: NA; d_call: NA; j_call: TRBJ2-1; cdr3_aa: CASSAVRVNIWDEQFF; cdr3_nt: TGTGCCAGCAGTGCCGTGCGGGTAAATATTTGGGATGAGCAGTTCTTC
v_call: TRBV15; clone_size: few; d_call: TRBD1; j_call: TRBJ1-2; cdr3_aa: CATSRKQGRYGYTF; cdr3_nt: TGTGCCACCAGCAGAAAACAGGGGAGGTATGGCTACACCTTC